This T cell receptor beta chain was profiled in a study of blood T cell repertoires in COVID-19. The overall study: Sites across the United States, Italy and Spain contributed samples from acute and convalescent COVID-19.

TCRdb's copy holds only in-frame clones and misses some; the assay was immunoSEQ multiplex PCR. The sample lists around 170,000 clones; roughly 70% were seen once. After removal of 4 bases from V and 5 bases from J, the junction contained 7 bases not matched to a gene. Germline V gene sequence: CDR1 SGHTA, CDR2 FQGNSA. There are 16 residues in the CDR3. The sample taken for sequencing was peripheral blood. The TCR was taken from an elderly woman with acute or convalescent COVID-19. The chain links TRBV7-2 to TRBJ2-1; TRBD2 matches 11 bases. CDR3 sequence (DNA): TGTGCCAGCAGCTCGACCGGGACTAGCGGTAACAATGAGCAGTTCTTC. Translation: CASSSTGTSGNNEQFF.